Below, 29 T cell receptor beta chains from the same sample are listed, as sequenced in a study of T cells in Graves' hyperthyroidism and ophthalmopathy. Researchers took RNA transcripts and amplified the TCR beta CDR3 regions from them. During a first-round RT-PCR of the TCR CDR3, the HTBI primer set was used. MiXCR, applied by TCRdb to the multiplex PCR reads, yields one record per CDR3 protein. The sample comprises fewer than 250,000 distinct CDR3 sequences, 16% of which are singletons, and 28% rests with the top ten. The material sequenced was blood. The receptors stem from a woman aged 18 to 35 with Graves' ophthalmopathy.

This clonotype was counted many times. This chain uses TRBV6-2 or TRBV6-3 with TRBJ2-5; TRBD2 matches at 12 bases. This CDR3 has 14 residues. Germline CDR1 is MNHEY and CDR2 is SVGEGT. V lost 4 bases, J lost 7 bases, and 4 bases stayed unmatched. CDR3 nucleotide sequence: TGTGCCAGCAGTTTCCTGACTAGCGGGGGGACCCAGTACTTC. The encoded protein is CASSFLTSGGTQYF.

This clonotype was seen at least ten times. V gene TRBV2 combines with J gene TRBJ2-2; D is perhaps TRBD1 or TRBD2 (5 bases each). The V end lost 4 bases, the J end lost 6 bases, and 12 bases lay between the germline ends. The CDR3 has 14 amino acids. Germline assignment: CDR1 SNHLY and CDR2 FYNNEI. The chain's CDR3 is CASSVRQGAGELFF. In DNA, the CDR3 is TGTGCCAGCAGTGTACGGCAGGGAGCCGGGGAGCTGTTTTTT.

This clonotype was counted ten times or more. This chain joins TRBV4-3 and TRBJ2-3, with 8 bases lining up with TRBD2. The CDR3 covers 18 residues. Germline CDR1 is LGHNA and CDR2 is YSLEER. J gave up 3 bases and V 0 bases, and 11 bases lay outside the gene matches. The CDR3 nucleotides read TGCGCCAGCAGCCAAGATTACCAAGGCGGGAGGTTGACAGATACGCAGTATTTT. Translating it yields CASSQDYQGGRLTDTQYF.

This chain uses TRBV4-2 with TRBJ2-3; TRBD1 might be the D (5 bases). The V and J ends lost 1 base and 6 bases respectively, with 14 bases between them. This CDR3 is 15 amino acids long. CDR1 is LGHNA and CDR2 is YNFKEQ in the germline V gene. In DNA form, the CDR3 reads TGTGCCAGCAGCCAAGCTCCCAGGGCTTCGGATACGCAGTATTTT. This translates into CASSQAPRASDTQYF.

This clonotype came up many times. CDR3 protein: CASSFQGAGNTIYF. In nucleotides, the CDR3 is TGTGCCAGCAGCTTCCAGGGTGCCGGAAACACCATATATTTT. This sequence joins TRBV7-2 and TRBJ1-3, with D maybe TRBD1 (5 bases). This CDR3 region has 14 residues. Germline V gives CDR1 SGHTA, CDR2 FQGNSA. Trimming pared 3 bases from V and 4 bases from J, leaving 10 bases between.

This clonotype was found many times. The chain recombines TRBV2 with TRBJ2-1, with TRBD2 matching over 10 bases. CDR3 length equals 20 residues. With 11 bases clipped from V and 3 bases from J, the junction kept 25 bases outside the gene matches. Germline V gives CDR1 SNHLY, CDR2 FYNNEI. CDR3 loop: CAGRIGWSGAGLAFYNEQFF. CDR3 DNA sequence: TGTGCCGGCCGGATTGGGTGGTCGGGGGCGGGACTAGCGTTCTACAATGAGCAGTTCTTC.

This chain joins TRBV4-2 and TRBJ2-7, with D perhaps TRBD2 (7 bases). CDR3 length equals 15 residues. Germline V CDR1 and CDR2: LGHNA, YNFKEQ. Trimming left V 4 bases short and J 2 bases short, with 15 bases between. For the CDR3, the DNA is TGTGCCAGCAGCCGAGGGGGGGGCGGACCCTACGAGCAGTACTTC. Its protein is CASSRGGGGPYEQYF.

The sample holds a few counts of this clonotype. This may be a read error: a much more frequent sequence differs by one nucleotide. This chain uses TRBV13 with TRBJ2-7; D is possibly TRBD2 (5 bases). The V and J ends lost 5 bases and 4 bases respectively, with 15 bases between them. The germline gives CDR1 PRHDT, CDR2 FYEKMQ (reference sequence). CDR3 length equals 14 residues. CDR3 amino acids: CASSLRVGEYEQYF. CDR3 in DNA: TGTGCCAGCAGCCTTCGAGTTGGGGAGTACGAGCAGTACTTC.

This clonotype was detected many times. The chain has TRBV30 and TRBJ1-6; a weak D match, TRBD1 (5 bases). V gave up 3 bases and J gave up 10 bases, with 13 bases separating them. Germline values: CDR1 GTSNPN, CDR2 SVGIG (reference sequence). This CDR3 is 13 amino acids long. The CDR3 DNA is TGTGCCTGGAGGGGGGTCTTACAGTCACCCCTCCACTTT. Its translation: CAWRGVLQSPLHF.

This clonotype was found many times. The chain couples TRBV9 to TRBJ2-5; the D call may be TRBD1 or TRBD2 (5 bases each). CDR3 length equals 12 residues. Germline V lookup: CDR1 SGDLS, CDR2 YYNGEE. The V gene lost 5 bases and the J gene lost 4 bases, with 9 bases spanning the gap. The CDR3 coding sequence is TGTGCCAGCAGGGGGACCGGAGAGACCCAGTACTTC. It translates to CASRGTGETQYF.

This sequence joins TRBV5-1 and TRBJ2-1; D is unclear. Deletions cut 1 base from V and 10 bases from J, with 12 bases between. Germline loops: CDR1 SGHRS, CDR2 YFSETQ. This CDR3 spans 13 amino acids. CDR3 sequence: CASSLPPQREQFF. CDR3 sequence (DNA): TGCGCCAGCAGCTTGCCACCTCAAAGGGAGCAGTTCTTC.

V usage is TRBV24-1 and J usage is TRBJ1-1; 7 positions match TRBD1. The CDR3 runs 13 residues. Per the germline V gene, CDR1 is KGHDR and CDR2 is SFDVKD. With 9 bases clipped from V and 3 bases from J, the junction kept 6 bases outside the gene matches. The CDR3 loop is CATQQGFYTEAFF. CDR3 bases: TGTGCCACCCAACAGGGGTTTTACACTGAAGCTTTCTTT.

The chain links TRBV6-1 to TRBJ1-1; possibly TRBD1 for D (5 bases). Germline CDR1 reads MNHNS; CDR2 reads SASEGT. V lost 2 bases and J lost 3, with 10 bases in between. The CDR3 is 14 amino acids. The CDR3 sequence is CASSERQLYTEAFF. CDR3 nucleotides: TGTGCCAGCAGTGAACGACAGTTATACACTGAAGCTTTCTTT.

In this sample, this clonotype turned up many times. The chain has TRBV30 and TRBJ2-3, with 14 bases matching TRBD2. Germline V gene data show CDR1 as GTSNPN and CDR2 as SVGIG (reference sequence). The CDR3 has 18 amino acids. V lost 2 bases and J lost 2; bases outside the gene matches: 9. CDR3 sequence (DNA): TGTGCCTGGAGTCGGACTCGACTAGCGGGGGGGCTCACAGATACGCAGTATTTT. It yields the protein CAWSRTRLAGGLTDTQYF.

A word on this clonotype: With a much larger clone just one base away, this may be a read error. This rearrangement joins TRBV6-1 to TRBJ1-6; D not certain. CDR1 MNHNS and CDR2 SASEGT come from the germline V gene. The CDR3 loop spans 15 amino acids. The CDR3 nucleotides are TGTGCCGGCAGTGAAGGGAGGGTTTGGAATTCACCCCTCCACTTT. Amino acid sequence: CAGSEGRVWNSPLHF.

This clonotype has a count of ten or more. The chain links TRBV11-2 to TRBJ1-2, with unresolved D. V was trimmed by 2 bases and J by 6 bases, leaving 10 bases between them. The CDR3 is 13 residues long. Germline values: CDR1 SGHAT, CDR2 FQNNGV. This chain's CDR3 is CASSLSGSHGYTF. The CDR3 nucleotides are TGTGCCAGCAGCTTATCGGGGAGCCATGGCTACACCTTC. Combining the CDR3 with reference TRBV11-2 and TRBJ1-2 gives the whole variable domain EAGVAQSPRYKIIEKRQSVAFWCNPISGHATLYWYQQILGQGPKLLIQFQNNGVVDDSQLPKDRFSAERLKGVDSTLKIQPAKLEDSAVYLCASSLSGSHGYTFGSGTRLTVV.

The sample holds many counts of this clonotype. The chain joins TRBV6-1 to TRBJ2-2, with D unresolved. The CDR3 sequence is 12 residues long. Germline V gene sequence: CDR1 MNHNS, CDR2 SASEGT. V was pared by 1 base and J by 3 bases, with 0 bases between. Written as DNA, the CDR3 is TGTGCCAGCAGTGAAGACACCGGGGAGCTGTTTTTT. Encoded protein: CASSEDTGELFF.

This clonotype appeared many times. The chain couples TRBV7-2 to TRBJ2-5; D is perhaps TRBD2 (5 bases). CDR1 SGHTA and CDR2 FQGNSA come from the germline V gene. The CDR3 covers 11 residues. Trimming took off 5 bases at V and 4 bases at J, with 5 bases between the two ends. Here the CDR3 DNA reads TGTGCCAGCAGCAGCGGAGAGACCCAGTACTTC. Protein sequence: CASSSGETQYF.

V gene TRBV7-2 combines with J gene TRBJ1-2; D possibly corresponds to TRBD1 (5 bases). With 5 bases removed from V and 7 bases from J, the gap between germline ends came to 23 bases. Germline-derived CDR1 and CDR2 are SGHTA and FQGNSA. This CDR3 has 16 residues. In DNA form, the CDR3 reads TGTGCCAGCAGCACTTCGGGGCCAGGGTGCTCGAGTGGCTACACCTTC. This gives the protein CASSTSGPGCSSGYTF.

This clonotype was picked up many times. The chain's CDR3 is CASSQRGSGRVGQFF. The DNA for the CDR3 is TGTGCCAGCAGCCAACGGGGTAGCGGGAGGGTTGGGCAGTTCTTC. The chain is built from TRBV7-2 and TRBJ2-1; TRBD2 agrees at 11 bases. After removal of 5 bases from V and 12 bases from J, the junction contained 12 bases not matched to a gene. This CDR3 comprises 15 residues. CDR1 SGHTA and CDR2 FQGNSA come from the germline V gene.

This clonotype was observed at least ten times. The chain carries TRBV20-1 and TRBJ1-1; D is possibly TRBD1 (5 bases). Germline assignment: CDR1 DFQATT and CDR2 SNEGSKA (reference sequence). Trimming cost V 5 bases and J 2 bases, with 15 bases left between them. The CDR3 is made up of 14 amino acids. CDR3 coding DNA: TGCAGTGCTGGAGGGGCAGGACTCAACACTGAAGCTTTCTTT. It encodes CSAGGAGLNTEAFF.

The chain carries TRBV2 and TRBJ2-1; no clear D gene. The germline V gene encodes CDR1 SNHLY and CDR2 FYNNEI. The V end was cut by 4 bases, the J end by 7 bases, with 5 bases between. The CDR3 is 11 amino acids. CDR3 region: CASSVGNEQFF. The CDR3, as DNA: TGTGCCAGCAGTGTTGGGAATGAGCAGTTCTTC.

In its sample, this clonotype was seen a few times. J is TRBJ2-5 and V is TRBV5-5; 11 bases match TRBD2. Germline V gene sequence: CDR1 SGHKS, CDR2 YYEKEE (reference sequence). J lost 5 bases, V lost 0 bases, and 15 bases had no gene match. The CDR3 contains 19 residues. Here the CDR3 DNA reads TGTGCCAGCAGCTTGGTTAGCGGGAGGGCCATTCCCCCCCCGGAGACCCAGTACTTC. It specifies CASSLVSGRAIPPPETQYF.

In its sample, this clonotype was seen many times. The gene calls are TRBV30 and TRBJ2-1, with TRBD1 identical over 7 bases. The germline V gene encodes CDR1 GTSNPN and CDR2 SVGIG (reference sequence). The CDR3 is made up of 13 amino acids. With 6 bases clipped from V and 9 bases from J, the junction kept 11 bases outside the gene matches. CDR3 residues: CACSRTGPTEQFF. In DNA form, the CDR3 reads TGTGCCTGTAGTAGGACAGGTCCAACTGAGCAGTTCTTC.

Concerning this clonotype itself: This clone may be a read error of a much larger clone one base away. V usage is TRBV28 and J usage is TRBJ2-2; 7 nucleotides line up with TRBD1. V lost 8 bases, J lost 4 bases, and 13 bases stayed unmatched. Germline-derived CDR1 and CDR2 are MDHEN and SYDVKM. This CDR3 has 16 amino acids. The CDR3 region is CASSGWDSSSTGELFF. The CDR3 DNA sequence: TGTGCCAGCTCTGGGTGGGACAGCTCGAGCACCGGGGAGCTGTTTTTT. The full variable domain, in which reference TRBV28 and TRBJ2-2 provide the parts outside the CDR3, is DVKVTQSSRYLVKRTGEKVFLECVQDMDHENMFWYRQDPGLGLRLIYFSYDVKMKEKGDIPEGYSVSREKKERFSLILESASTNQTSMYLCASSGWDSSSTGELFFGEGSRLTVL.

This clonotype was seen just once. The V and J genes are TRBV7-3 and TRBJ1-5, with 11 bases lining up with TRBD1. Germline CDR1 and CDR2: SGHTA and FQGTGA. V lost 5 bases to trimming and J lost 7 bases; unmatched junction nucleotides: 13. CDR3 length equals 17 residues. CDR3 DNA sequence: TGTGCCAGCAGCACGTCCGGGACAGGGGGAAGTCGGCAGCCCCAGCATTTT. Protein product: CASSTSGTGGSRQPQHF.

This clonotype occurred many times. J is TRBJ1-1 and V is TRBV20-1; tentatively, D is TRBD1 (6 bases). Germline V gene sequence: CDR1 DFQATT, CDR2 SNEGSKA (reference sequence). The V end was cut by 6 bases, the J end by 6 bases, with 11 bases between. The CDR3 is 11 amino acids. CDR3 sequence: CSAGGWSEAFF. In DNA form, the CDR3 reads TGCAGTGCAGGGGGGTGGTCTGAAGCTTTCTTT.

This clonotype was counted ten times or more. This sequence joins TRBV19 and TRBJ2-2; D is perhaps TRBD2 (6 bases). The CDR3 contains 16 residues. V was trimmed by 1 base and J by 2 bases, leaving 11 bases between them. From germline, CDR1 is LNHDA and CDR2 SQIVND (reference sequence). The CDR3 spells CASSIVLATNTGELFF. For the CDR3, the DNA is TGTGCCAGTAGTATAGTTCTAGCGACCAACACCGGGGAGCTGTTTTTT.

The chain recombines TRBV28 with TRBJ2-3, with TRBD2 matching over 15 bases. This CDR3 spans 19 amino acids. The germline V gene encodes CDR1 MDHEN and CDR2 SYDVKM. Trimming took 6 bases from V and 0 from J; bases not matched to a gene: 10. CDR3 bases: TGTGCCAGCAGACCCGGGACTAGCGGGGGGCCAAATAGCACAGATACGCAGTATTTT. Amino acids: CASRPGTSGGPNSTDTQYF.